This T cell receptor (beta chain) was obtained from a study of cytomegalovirus exposure and HLA in healthy donors. PCR employed 60 Vbeta and 13 Jbeta primers. Sequencing used immunoSEQ multiplex PCR; TCRdb keeps in-frame clones, though not all of them. The sample carries tens of thousands of clones, around three quarters recorded once. The CDR3 extends over 13 amino acids. Germline lookup yields CDR1 LNHDA and CDR2 SQIVND (reference sequence). V dropped 5 bases and J dropped 5 bases, with 12 bases sitting between them. J is TRBJ1-1 and V is TRBV19; tentatively, D is TRBD1 (6 bases). This TCR was recovered from a woman between 35 and 50 years old in good health and CMV-seropositive. Sequencing was performed on PBMCs. The CDR3 protein is CASSLGALTEAFF. CDR3 bases: TGTGCCAGTAGTCTGGGGGCGCTGACTGAAGCTTTCTTT. The whole variable domain, filled in from reference TRBV19 and TRBJ1-1, reads DGGITQSPKYLFRKEGQNVTLSCEQNLNHDAMYWYRQDPGQGLRLIYYSQIVNDFQKGDIAEGYSVSREKKESFPLTVTSAQKNPTAFYLCASSLGALTEAFFGQGTRLTVV.